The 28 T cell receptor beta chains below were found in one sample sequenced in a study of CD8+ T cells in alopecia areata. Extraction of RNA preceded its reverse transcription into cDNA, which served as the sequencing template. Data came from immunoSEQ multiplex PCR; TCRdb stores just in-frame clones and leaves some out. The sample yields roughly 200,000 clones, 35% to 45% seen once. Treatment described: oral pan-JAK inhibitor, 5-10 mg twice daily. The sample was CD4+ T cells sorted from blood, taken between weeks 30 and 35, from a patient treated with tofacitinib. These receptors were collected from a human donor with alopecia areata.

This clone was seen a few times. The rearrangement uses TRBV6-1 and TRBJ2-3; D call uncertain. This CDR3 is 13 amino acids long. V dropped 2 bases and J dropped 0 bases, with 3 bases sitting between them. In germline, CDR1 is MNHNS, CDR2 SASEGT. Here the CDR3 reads CASSELSTDTQYF. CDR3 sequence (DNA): TGTGCCAGCAGTGAACTTAGCACAGATACGCAGTATTTT.

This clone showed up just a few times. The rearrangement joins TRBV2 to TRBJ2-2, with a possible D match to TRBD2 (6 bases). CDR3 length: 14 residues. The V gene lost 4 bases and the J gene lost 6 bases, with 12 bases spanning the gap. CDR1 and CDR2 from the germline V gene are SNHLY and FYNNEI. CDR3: CASSGIGGPGELFF. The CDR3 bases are TGTGCCAGCAGTGGCATCGGGGGTCCCGGGGAGCTGTTTTTT.

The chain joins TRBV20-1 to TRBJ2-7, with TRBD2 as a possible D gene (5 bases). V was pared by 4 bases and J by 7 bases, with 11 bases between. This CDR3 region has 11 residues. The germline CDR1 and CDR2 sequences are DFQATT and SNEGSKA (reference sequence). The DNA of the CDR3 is TGCAGTGCTAATATAGCGAAGGAGCAGTACTTC. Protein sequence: CSANIAKEQYF.

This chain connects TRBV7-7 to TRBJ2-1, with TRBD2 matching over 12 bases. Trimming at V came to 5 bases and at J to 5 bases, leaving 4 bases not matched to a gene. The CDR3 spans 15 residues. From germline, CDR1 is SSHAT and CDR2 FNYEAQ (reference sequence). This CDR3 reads CASSQTSGGHNEQFF. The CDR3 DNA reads TGTGCCAGCAGCCAGACTAGCGGGGGCCACAATGAGCAGTTCTTC.

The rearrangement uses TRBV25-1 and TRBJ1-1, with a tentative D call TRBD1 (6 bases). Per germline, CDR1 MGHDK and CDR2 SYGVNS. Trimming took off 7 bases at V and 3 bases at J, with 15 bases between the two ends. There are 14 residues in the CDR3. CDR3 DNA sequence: TGTGCCAGCAAAATCGGTGGACAGTACACTGAAGCTTTCTTT. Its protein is CASKIGGQYTEAFF.

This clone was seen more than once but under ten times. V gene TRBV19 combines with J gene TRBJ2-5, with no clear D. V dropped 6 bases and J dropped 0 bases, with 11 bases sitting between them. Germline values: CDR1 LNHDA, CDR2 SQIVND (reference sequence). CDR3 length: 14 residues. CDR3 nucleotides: TGTGCCAGTAGCCACTTGGCGTACCAAGAGACCCAGTACTTC. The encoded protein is CASSHLAYQETQYF.

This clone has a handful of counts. The CDR3 here is CASSLARETQYF. The CDR3 region has the DNA TGTGCCAGCAGCTTAGCGCGGGAGACCCAGTACTTC. The chain joins TRBV11-2 to TRBJ2-5; unclear D gene. Germline V gene lookup returns CDR1 SGHAT and CDR2 FQNNGV. This CDR3 contains 12 residues. Trimming left V 1 base short and J 5 bases short, with 5 bases between. Variable domain in full (rest from reference TRBV11-2 and TRBJ2-5): EAGVAQSPRYKIIEKRQSVAFWCNPISGHATLYWYQQILGQGPKLLIQFQNNGVVDDSQLPKDRFSAERLKGVDSTLKIQPAKLEDSAVYLCASSLARETQYFGPGTRLLVL.

CDR3 DNA sequence: TGTGCCAGCAGCTTAGAATTGACAGGGGGCTACTATGGCTACACCTTC. Translating gives CASSLELTGGYYGYTF. The J gene is TRBJ1-2, the V gene TRBV11-2; 10 nucleotides match TRBD1. The germline CDR1 and CDR2 sequences are SGHAT and FQNNGV. CDR3 length equals 16 residues. J was trimmed by 3 bases and V by 0 bases; bases with no gene match: 4.

CDR3 sequence: CATQGLLINEQYF. DNA for the CDR3: TGTGCCACCCAGGGACTCCTAATAAACGAGCAGTACTTC. The chain combines TRBV6-6 with TRBJ2-7; D perhaps matches TRBD2 (6 bases). Germline CDR1 and CDR2: MNHNY and SVGAGI (reference sequence). Trimming removed 10 bases at V and 5 bases at J, with 18 bases between. CDR3 length: 13 residues.

The CDR3 bases are TGTGCCTGGAGTACCCCGGGACTAGCGGGGGAGACCCAGTACTTC. Its translation is CAWSTPGLAGETQYF. This chain joins TRBV30 and TRBJ2-5; 13 bases are shared with TRBD2. With V trimmed by 2 bases and J by 5 bases, 5 bases remained unmatched. This CDR3 contains 15 residues. The germline CDR1 and CDR2 sequences are GTSNPN and SVGIG (reference sequence).

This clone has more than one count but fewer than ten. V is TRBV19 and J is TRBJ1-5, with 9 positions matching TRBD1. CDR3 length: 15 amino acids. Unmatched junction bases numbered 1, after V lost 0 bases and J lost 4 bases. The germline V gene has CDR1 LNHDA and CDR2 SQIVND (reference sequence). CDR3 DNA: TGTGCCAGTAGTATAGACGGGACAGGGAATCAGCCCCAGCATTTT. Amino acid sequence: CASSIDGTGNQPQHF. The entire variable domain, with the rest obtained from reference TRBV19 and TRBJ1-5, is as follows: DGGITQSPKYLFRKEGQNVTLSCEQNLNHDAMYWYRQDPGQGLRLIYYSQIVNDFQKGDIAEGYSVSREKKESFPLTVTSAQKNPTAFYLCASSIDGTGNQPQHFGDGTRLSIL.

CDR3 residues: CASSEIYAIQPQHF. CDR3 sequence (DNA): TGTGCCAGCAGTGAAATCTACGCAATCCAGCCCCAGCATTTT. The chain recombines TRBV6-1 with TRBJ1-5; no clear D. V gave up 2 bases and J gave up 7 bases, with 12 bases separating them. The CDR3 is 14 amino acids. The germline gives CDR1 MNHNS, CDR2 SASEGT.

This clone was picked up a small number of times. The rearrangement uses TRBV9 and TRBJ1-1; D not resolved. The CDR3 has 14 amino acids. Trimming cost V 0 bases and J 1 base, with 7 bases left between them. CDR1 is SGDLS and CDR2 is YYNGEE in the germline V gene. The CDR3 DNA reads TGTGCCAGCAGCGTAGTTTCAGGGAACACTGAAGCTTTCTTT. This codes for CASSVVSGNTEAFF.

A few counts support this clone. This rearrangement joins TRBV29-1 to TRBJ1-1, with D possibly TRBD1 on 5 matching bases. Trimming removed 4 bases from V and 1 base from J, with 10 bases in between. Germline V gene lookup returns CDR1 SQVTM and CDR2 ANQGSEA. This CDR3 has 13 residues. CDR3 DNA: TGCAGCGTTGCAGGGCACTCGAACACTGAAGCTTTCTTT. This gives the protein CSVAGHSNTEAFF.

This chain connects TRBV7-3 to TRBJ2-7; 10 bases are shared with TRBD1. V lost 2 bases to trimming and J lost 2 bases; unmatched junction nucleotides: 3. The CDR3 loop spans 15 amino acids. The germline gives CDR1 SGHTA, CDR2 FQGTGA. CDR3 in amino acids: CASSLGGQGTYEQYF. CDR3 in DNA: TGTGCCAGCAGCTTAGGGGGACAGGGGACCTACGAGCAGTACTTC.

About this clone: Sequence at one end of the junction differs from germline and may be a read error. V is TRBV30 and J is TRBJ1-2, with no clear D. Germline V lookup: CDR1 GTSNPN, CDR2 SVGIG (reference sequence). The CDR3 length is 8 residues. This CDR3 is CARSGYTF. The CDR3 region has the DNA TGTGCCCGGAGTGGCTACACCTTC. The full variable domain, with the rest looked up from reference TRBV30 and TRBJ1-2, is SQTIHQWPATLVQPVGSPLSLECTVEGTSNPNLYWYRQAAGRGLQLLFYSVGIGQISSEVPQNLSASRPQDRQFILSSKKLLLSDSGFYLCARSGYTFGSGTRLTVV.

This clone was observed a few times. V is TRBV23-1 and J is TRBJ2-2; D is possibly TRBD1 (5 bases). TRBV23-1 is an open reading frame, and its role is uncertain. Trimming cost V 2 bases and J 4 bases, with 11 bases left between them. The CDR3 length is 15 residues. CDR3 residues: CASSQRFRATGELFF. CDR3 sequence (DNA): TGCGCCAGCAGTCAACGGTTCAGGGCCACCGGGGAGCTGTTTTTT.

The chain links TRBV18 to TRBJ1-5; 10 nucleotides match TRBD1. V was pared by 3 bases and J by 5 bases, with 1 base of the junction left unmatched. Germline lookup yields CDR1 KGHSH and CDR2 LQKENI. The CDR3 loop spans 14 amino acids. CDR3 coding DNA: TGTGCCAGCTCACCCGGGACAGGGGATCAGCCCCAGCATTTT. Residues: CASSPGTGDQPQHF. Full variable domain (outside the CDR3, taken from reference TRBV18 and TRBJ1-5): NAGVMQNPRHLVRRRGQEARLRCSPMKGHSHVYWYRQLPEEGLKFMVYLQKENIIDESGMPKERFSAEFPKEGPSILRIQQVVRGDSAAYFCASSPGTGDQPQHFGDGTRLSIL.

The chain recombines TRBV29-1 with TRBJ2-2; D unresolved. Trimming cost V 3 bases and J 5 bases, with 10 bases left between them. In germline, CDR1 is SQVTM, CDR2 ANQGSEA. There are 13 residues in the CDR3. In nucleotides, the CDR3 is TGCAGCGTTGACCCGACCAGTACCGGGGAGCTGTTTTTT. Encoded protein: CSVDPTSTGELFF.

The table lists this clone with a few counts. For the CDR3, the DNA is TGTGCCAGCAGCCCACGATTGGGCACGAATGAGCAGTTCTTC. Amino acid sequence: CASSPRLGTNEQFF. The chain carries TRBV13 and TRBJ2-1; D uncertain. This CDR3 comprises 14 residues. Trimming left V 5 bases short and J 7 bases short, with 15 bases between. Per the germline V gene, CDR1 is PRHDT and CDR2 is FYEKMQ (reference sequence).

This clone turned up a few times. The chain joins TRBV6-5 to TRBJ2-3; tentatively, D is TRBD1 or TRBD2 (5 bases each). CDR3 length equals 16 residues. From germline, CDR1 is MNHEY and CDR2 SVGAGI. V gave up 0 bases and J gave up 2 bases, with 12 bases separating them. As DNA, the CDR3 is TGTGCCAGCAGTTACTCCAGTAGAGGGGCCACAGATACGCAGTATTTT. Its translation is CASSYSSRGATDTQYF.

The CDR3 here is CAIRDGTGHEQYF. CDR3 sequence (DNA): TGTGCCATCAGGGACGGGACAGGCCACGAGCAGTACTTC. The rearrangement uses TRBV10-3 and TRBJ2-7; 8 bases are a match to TRBD1. V trimming: 6 bases; J trimming: 5 bases; junction bases outside the gene matches: 6. Per the germline V gene, CDR1 is ENHRY and CDR2 is SYGVKD. This CDR3 comprises 13 residues.

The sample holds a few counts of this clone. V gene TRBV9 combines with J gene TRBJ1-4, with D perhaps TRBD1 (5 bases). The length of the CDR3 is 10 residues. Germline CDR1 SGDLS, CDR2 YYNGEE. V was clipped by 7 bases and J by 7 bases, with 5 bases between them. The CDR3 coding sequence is TGTGCCAGCGGGGGTGAAAAACTGTTTTTT. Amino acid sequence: CASGGEKLFF.

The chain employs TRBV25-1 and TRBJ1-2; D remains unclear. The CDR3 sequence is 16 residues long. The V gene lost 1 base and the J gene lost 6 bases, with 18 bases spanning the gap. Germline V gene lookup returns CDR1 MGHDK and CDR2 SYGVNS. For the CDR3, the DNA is TGTGCCAGCAGTGAATCTTTCCCAGGAATGTCCGATGGCTACACCTTC. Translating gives CASSESFPGMSDGYTF.

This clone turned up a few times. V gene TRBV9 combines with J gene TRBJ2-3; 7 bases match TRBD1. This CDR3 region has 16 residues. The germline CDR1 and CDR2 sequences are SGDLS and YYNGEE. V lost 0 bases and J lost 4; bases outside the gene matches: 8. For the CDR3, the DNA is TGTGCCAGCAGCGTAGCGGCAGGGGGAGTTTCAGATACGCAGTATTTT. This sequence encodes CASSVAAGGVSDTQYF.

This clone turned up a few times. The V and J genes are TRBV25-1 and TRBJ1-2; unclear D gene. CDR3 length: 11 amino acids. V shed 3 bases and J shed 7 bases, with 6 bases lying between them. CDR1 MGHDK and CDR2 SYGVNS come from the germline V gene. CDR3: CASSDGIGYTF. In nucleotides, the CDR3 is TGTGCCAGCAGTGACGGGATTGGCTACACCTTC.

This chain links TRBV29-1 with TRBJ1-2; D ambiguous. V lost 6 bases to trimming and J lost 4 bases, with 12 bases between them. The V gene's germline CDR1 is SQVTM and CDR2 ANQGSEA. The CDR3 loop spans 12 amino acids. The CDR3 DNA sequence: TGCAGCGTGGCGGAAGGAGGCTATGGCTACACCTTC. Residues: CSVAEGGYGYTF.

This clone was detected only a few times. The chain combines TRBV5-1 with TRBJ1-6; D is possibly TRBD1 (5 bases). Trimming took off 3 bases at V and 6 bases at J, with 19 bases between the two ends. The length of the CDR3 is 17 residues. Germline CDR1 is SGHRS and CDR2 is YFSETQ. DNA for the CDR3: TGCGCCAGCAGCTGGGGCTCCGGGGATCGGACTAATTCACCCCTCCACTTT. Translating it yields CASSWGSGDRTNSPLHF.